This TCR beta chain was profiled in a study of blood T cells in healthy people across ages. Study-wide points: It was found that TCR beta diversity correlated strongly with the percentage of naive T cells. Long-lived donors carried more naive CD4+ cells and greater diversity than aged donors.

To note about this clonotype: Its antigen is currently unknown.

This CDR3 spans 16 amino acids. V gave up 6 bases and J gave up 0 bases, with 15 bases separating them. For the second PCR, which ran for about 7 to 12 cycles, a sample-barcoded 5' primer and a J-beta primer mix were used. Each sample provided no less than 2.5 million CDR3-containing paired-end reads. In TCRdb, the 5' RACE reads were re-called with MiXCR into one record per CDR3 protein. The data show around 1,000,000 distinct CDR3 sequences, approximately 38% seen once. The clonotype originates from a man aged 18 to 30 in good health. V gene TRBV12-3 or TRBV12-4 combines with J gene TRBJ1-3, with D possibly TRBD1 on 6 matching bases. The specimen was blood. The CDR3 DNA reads TGTGCCAGCAGCCCAACGACAGGCATCTCTGGAAACACCATATATTTT. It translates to CASSPTTGISGNTIYF.